Sequencing of this TCR beta chain was carried out in a study of shared T cell receptors in the human thymus. V lost 5 bases, J lost 7 bases, and 8 bases stayed unmatched. The CDR3 is 16 residues long. Germline-derived CDR1 and CDR2 are MNHEY and SMNVEV (reference sequence). The data were produced by immunoSEQ multiplex PCR, yet TCRdb's version contains in-frame clones alone and is incomplete. The sample has hundreds of thousands of clones, 87% seen once; the top ten hold under 0.01%. The same sample was also studied in work on human thymus T cells.

Sample: thymocytes. This sequence originates from a boy under two years old with a congenital heart defect. This chain links TRBV27 with TRBJ1-6; TRBD1 matches 10 bases. The CDR3 DNA follows: TGTGCCAGCAGTACCCGGGACAGGGGTAGGAATTCACCCCTCCACTTT. This gives the protein CASSTRDRGRNSPLHF.